These 7 T cell receptor beta chains share one sample of origin, sequenced in a study of blood T cell repertoires in COVID-19 (dated by TCRdb to the early 2020s). Library generation was performed with the immunoSEQ multiplex PCR assay. The table comes from immuneACCESS by way of TCRdb, which keeps in-frame sequences with V and J called. Part of the clones is missing from these tables; in studies checked, under half for an unresolved V gene and the rest for unknown reasons. The sample table shows about 200,000 clones, and about four fifths are seen once. The ten most abundant clones make up about 6.9% of the sample. Sequenced material: peripheral blood. These receptors were collected from a man aged 60 to 75 with acute or convalescent COVID-19.

This clone was seen more than once but under ten times. The V gene is TRBV3-1 (or the pseudogene TRBV3-2), the J gene TRBJ1-5; the match to TRBD1 covers 10 bases. There are 17 residues in the CDR3. The J segment lost 7 bases and the V segment lost 4 bases, leaving 13 bases of the junction unmatched. Germline-derived CDR1 and CDR2 are LGHDT and YNNKEL (reference sequence). CDR3 coding DNA: TGTGCCAGCAGCCCCAGAGGCTCCGGGACAGGGGTCCAGCCCCAGCATTTT. It codes for CASSPRGSGTGVQPQHF.

In its sample, this clone was seen a few times. V is TRBV2 and J is TRBJ1-2; 7 nucleotides align to TRBD1. This CDR3 comprises 14 residues. Germline CDR1 is SNHLY and CDR2 is FYNNEI. Germline trimming cut 5 bases from V and 3 bases from J; bases unmatched to any gene: 6. The DNA of the CDR3 is TGTGCCAGCAGTTCAACCGGGACAGACTATGGCTACACCTTC. It yields the protein CASSSTGTDYGYTF.

This chain joins TRBV25-1 and TRBJ2-1; D gene uncertain. The CDR3 spans 12 residues. Germline V lookup: CDR1 MGHDK, CDR2 SYGVNS. Trimming cost V 8 bases and J 5 bases, with 10 bases left between them. The CDR3 is CASAYLNNEQFF. The CDR3, as DNA: TGTGCCAGCGCCTACCTCAACAATGAGCAGTTCTTC.

The J gene is TRBJ2-4, the V gene TRBV15, with D possibly TRBD2 on 6 matching bases. V was cut by 0 bases and J by 7 bases, with 22 bases left in between. In germline, CDR1 is LNHNV, CDR2 YYDKDF (reference sequence). CDR3 length equals 18 residues. The CDR3 sequence is CATSRDKGGIGGRNIQYF. CDR3 nucleotide sequence: TGTGCCACCAGCAGAGATAAGGGCGGGATCGGCGGTAGGAACATTCAGTACTTC.

The genes are TRBV9 and TRBJ1-3; the D is unclear. Germline CDR1 reads SGDLS; CDR2 reads YYNGEE. This CDR3 contains 13 residues. The germline V and J ends were trimmed by 0 bases and 11 bases, with 12 bases remaining between them. The CDR3 DNA follows: TGTGCCAGCAGCGTAGCTGGGAGTACTCCCATATATTTT. Encoded protein: CASSVAGSTPIYF.

This chain uses TRBV6-2 or TRBV6-3 with TRBJ1-5, with 10 bases fitting TRBD1. This CDR3 has 18 amino acids. Germline values: CDR1 MNHEY, CDR2 SVGEGT. The V gene end was trimmed by 5 bases and the J gene end by 0 bases; junction bases not matched to a gene: 10. CDR3: CASSPRDRGHYSNQPQHF. CDR3 nucleotides: TGTGCCAGCAGTCCCCGGGACAGGGGCCACTATAGCAATCAGCCCCAGCATTTT.

The chain carries TRBV7-9 and TRBJ1-1, with D hard to call. V lost 2 bases, J lost 6 bases, and 13 bases lay in between. CDR1 and CDR2 (germline): SEHNR, FQNEAQ (reference sequence). The CDR3 runs 14 residues. The CDR3: CASSLNTFESEAFF. The CDR3, as DNA: TGTGCCAGCAGCTTAAATACTTTTGAGTCTGAAGCTTTCTTT.